This TCR beta chain was captured by sequencing in a study of CD8 T cells in ankylosing spondylitis. This clonotype was found once. Antigen specificity is unknown. Study-wide results and caveats: Disease-linked clones were found to be CD8+ and relatively rare in peripheral blood. Characteristic, it appeared, of ankylosing spondylitis blood was a TCR beta motif of about eight highly homologous variants.

The V segment lost 0 bases and the J segment 4 bases; nucleotides outside the gene matches: 16. Looked up from germline, CDR1 is MGHRA and CDR2 is YSYEKL. This CDR3 comprises 19 residues. Quantitative 5'-RACE with molecular barcodes was used to make the TCR beta libraries. One entry per CDR3 protein results from TCRdb running MiXCR on the 5' RACE reads. Here the sample spans around 770,000 distinct CDR3 sequences, roughly 19% being singletons. The sequence came from a male donor with ankylosing spondylitis. Sequencing was done on a sample of blood, either unsorted or a sorted T cell fraction (not recorded which). The chain recombines TRBV4-1 with TRBJ2-7; 9 bases line up with TRBD1. The CDR3 loop reads CASSQDFGTGSMDYYEQYF. In DNA form, the CDR3 reads TGCGCCAGCAGCCAAGATTTTGGGACAGGGTCTATGGATTATTACGAGCAGTACTTC.